This TCR beta chain was obtained from a study of identical twins. A universal primer site came from template switching; cDNA carried unique molecular identifiers. TCRdb analysed the 5' RACE reads with MiXCR anew, one entry per CDR3 protein. Of 220,000 or so distinct CDR3 sequences in the sample, approximately 7% were seen once. This clonotype has a count of ten or more. The CDR3 covers 13 residues. V was pared by 5 bases and J by 5 bases, with 4 bases of the junction left unmatched. Per the germline V gene, CDR1 is MNHEY and CDR2 is SMNVEV (reference sequence). The data also belong to a second study, concerning yellow fever vaccine responses in identical twins.

The sample taken for sequencing was memory (CD45RO+) T cells sorted from blood. The receptor was isolated from a woman between 18 and 30 years old in good health. This chain joins TRBV27 and TRBJ2-7, with 9 nucleotides matching TRBD1. As DNA, the CDR3 is TGTGCCAGCAGTGGACAGGGGCTCCACGAGCAGTACTTC. It encodes CASSGQGLHEQYF.